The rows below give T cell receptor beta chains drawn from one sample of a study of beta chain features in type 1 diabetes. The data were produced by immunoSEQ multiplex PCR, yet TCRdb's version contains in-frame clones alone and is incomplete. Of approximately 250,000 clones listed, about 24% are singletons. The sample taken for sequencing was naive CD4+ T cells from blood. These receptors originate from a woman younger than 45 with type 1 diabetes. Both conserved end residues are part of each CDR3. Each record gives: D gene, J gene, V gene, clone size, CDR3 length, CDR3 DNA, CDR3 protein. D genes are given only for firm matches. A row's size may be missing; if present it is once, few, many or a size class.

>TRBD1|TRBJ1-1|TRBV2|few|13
TGTGCCAGCAGTACAGGGGACGACACTGAAGCTTTCTTT
CASSTGDDTEAFF
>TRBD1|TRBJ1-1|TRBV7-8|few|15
TGTGCCAGCAGCTTAAGGGGACAGCTGAACACTGAAGCTTTCTTT
CASSLRGQLNTEAFF
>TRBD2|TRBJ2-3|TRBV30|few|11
TGTGCCTGGAGTGGGGAGGGTCCTCAGTATTTT
CAWSGEGPQYF
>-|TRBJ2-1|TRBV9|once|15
TGTGCCAGCAGCGTAGCCCCACGAGATAGCAATGAGCAGTTCTTC
CASSVAPRDSNEQFF
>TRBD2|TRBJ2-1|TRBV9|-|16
TGTGCCAGCAGCCTGGGACTAGCGGGAGCTAACAATGAGCAGTTCTTC
CASSLGLAGANNEQFF
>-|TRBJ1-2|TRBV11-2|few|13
TGTGCCAGCAGCCGAGCCCCGGGGGAGGGCTACACCTTC
CASSRAPGEGYTF
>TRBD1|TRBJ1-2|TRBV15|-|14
TGTGCCACCAGCCCCCAGACAGGGAACTATGGCTACACCTTC
CATSPQTGNYGYTF
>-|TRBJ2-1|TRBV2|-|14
TGTGCCAGCACAGACCCCAACAGCCGCAATGAGCAGTTCTTC
CASTDPNSRNEQFF
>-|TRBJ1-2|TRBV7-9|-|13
TGTGCCAGCAGCTTAGTGTCGGTCTATGGCTACACCTTC
CASSLVSVYGYTF
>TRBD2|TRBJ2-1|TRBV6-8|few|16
TGTGCCAGCATCTCCCCAACTAGCGAGGGACACAATGAGCAGTTCTTC
CASISPTSEGHNEQFF
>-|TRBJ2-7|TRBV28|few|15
TGTGCCAGCAGTTTACAGGGGCCGACGAGCTACGAGCAGTACTTC
CASSLQGPTSYEQYF
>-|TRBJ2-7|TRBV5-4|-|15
TGTGCCAGCAGCATCGACCTTGGGACTGCCTACGAGCAGTACTTC
CASSIDLGTAYEQYF
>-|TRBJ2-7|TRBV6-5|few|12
TGTGCCAGCATGGACACCTACTACGAGCAGTACTTC
CASMDTYYEQYF
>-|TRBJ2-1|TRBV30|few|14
TGTGCCTGGAGTGTACACTGGGGCAGCATGGAGCAGTTCTTC
CAWSVHWGSMEQFF
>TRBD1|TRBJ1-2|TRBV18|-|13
TGTGCCAGCTCCCAGGGACAGTCCTATGGCTACACCTTC
CASSQGQSYGYTF
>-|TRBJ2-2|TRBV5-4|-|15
TGTGCCAGCAGCTTCCCCGGGAGAGGCACCGGGGAGCTGTTTTTT
CASSFPGRGTGELFF
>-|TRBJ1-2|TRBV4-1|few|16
TGCGCCAGCAGCCAAGCCCGGCTAGAAGGCGTGTATGGCTACACCTTC
CASSQARLEGVYGYTF
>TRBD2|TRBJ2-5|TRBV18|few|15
TGTGCCAGCTCACCACGACTAGCGGTGCTGGAGACCCAGTACTTC
CASSPRLAVLETQYF
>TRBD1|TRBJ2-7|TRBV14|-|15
TGTGCCAGCAGCCCCATCCGGGACAGATCCTACGAGCAGTACTTC
CASSPIRDRSYEQYF
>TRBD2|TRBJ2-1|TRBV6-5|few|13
TGTGCCAGCAGATCGAGCGGGAGTGGTGAGCAGTTCTTC
CASRSSGSGEQFF
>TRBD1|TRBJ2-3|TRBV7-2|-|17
TGTGCCAGCAGCCCCTGGACAGGGGGCCGGATCACAGATACGCAGTATTTT
CASSPWTGGRITDTQYF
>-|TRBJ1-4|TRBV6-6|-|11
TGTGCCAGCAGGGGAGTAGAAAAACTGTTTTTT
CASRGVEKLFF
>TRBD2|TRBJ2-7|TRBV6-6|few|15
TGTGCCAGCAGTCTACTAGCGGGAGAAGGGTACGAGCAGTACTTC
CASSLLAGEGYEQYF
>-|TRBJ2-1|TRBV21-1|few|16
TGTGCCAGCAGCGCTTTAACTGGACTTAGTTACAATGAGCAGTTCTTC
CASSALTGLSYNEQFF
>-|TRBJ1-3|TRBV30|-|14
TGTGCCTGGAGTTCCCGAGGGACTGGAAACACCATATATTTT
CAWSSRGTGNTIYF
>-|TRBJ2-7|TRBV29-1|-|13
TGCAGCGCCCGGGACACACTCCTCTACGAGCAGTACTTC
CSARDTLLYEQYF
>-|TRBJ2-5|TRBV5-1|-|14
TGCGCCAGCAGCAAAGGCGACACGCAAGAGACCCAGTACTTC
CASSKGDTQETQYF
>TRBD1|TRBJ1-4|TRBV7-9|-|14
TGTGCCAGCAACAGGGGGAGGGAGGATGAAAAACTGTTTTTT
CASNRGREDEKLFF
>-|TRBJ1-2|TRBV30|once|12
TGTGCCTGGAGTGTAGGGGCAGGGGGCTACACCTTC
CAWSVGAGGYTF
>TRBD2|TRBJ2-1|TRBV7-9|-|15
TGTGCCAGCAGCTTAGGTGCTGGACTAGCGGGGGAGCAGTTCTTC
CASSLGAGLAGEQFF
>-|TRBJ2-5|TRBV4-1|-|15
TGCGCCAGCAGGGACGACTGGCGGGACGTGGAGACCCAGTACTTC
CASRDDWRDVETQYF
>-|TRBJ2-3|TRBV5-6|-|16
TGTGCCAGCAGCCGATACGGGACTTACTACACAGATACGCAGTATTTT
CASSRYGTYYTDTQYF
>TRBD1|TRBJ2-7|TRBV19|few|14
TGTGCCAGTAGTATCGGGGACAGGGCAAACGAGCAGTACTTC
CASSIGDRANEQYF
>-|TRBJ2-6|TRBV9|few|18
TGTGCCAGCAGCGTCAGGGGCAATCATTCTACTGGGGCCAACGTCCTGACTTTC
CASSVRGNHSTGANVLTF
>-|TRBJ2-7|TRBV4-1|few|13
TGCGCCAGCAGTAGCGGTAGCTCCTACGAGCAGTACTTC
CASSSGSSYEQYF
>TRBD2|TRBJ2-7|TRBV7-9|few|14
TGTGCCAGCAGCTTAGGTAGCGGGAGGCTCGAGCAGTACTTC
CASSLGSGRLEQYF
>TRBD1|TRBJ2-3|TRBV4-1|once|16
TGCGCCAGCAGCCAACTTCGACAGGGCGGCACAGATACGCAGTATTTT
CASSQLRQGGTDTQYF
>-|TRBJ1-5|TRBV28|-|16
TGTGCCAGCAGTCCCGTCGACAGTTATAGCAATCAGCCCCAGCATTTT
CASSPVDSYSNQPQHF
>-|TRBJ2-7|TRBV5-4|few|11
TGTGCCAGCAGCTCTAACTACGAGCAGTACTTC
CASSSNYEQYF
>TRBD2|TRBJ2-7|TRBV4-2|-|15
TGTGCCAGCAGCCAAGAGGTTAGCGGGGGCTACGAGCAGTACTTC
CASSQEVSGGYEQYF
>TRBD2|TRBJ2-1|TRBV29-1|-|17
TGCAGCGTAAGGACTAGCGGGGAAGAGAGCTCCTACAATGAGCAGTTCTTC
CSVRTSGEESSYNEQFF
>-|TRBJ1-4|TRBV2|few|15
TGTGCCAGCAGTGAATCGACGGGGACTAATGAAAAACTGTTTTTT
CASSESTGTNEKLFF
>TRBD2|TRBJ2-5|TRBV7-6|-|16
TGTGCCAGCAGCTTAGGACTAGCGGGAGGGCAAGAGACCCAGTACTTC
CASSLGLAGGQETQYF
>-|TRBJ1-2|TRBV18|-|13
TGTGCCAGCTCACCGCCGACAGGTATTGGCTACACCTTC
CASSPPTGIGYTF
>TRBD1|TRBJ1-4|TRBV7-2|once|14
TGTGCCAGCAGCGCGCGACAGGGGGATGAAAAACTGTTTTTT
CASSARQGDEKLFF
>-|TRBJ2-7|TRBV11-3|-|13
TGTGCCAGCAGCTTAGATCGGTTGAACGAGCAGTACTTC
CASSLDRLNEQYF
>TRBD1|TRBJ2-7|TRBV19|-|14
TGTGCCAGTAGTATGACAGGGGGTGTCTACGAGCAGTACTTC
CASSMTGGVYEQYF
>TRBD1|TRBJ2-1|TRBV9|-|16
TGTGCCAGCAGCGTAGGAGGACAGGTCACCTACAATGAGCAGTTCTTC
CASSVGGQVTYNEQFF
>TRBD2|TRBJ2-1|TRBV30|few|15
TGTGCCTGGAGTGATGGACTAGGCTTGGAGGAAGAGCAGTTCTTC
CAWSDGLGLEEEQFF
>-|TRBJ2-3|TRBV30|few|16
TGTGCCTGGAGTGCCCTGTCGGGGGAAGGCACAGATACGCAGTATTTT
CAWSALSGEGTDTQYF
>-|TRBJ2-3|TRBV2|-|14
TGTGCCAGCAGTGTGGAGGCCTACACAGATACGCAGTATTTT
CASSVEAYTDTQYF
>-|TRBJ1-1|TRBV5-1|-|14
TGCGCCAGCAGCTTATACGAGTTGAACACTGAAGCTTTCTTT
CASSLYELNTEAFF
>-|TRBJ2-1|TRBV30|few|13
TGTGCCTGGAGTTACGCGGTGGTGGATGAGCAGTTCTTC
CAWSYAVVDEQFF
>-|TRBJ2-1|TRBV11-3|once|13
TGTGCCAGCAGCTTTCGACAGTACAATGAGCAGTTCTTC
CASSFRQYNEQFF
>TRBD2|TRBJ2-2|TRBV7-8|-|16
TGTGCCAGCAGTTTCCAGGGAGGGAAGAACACCGGGGAGCTGTTTTTT
CASSFQGGKNTGELFF
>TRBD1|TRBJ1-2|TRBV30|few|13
TGTGCCAGACAACAGGGGAATGGCTACGGCTACACCTTC
CARQQGNGYGYTF
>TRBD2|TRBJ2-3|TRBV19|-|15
TGTGCCAGTAGTCCGTCTAGCGGGGTGGCAGATACGCAGTATTTT
CASSPSSGVADTQYF
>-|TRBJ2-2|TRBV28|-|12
TGTGCCAGCACCCCGTCCTACGGGGAGCTGTTTTTT
CASTPSYGELFF
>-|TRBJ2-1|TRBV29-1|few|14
TGCAGCGTTGTCTGGCGGGATCCCTACAATGAGCAGTTCTTC
CSVVWRDPYNEQFF
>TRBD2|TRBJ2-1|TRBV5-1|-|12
TGCGCCAGCAGCTGGACTAGTAGTGAGCAGTTCTTC
CASSWTSSEQFF